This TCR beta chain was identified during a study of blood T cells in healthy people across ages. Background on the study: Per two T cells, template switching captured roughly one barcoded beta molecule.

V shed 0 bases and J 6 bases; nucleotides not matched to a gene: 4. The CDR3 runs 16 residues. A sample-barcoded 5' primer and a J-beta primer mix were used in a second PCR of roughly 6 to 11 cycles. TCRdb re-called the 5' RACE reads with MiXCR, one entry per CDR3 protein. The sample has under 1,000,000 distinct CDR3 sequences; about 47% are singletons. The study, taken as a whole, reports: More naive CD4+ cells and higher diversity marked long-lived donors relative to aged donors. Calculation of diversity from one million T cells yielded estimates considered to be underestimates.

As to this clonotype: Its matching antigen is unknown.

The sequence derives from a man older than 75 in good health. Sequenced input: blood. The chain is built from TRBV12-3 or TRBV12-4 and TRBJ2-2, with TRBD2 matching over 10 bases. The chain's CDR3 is CASSLAAGGTPGELFF. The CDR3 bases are TGTGCCAGCAGTTTAGCAGCGGGAGGGACCCCCGGGGAGCTGTTTTTT.